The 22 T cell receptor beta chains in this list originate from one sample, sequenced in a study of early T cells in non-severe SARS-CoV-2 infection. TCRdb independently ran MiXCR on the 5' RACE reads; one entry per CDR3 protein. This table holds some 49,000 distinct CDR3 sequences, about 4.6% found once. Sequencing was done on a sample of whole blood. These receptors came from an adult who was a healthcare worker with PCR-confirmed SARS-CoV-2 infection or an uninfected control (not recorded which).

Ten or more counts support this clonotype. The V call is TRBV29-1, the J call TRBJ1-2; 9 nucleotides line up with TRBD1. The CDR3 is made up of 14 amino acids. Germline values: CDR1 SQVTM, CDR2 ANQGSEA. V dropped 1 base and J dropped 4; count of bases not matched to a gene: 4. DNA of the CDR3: TGCAGCGTTGAAGGGGGACAGGGAAGCTATGGCTACACCTTC. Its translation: CSVEGGQGSYGYTF.

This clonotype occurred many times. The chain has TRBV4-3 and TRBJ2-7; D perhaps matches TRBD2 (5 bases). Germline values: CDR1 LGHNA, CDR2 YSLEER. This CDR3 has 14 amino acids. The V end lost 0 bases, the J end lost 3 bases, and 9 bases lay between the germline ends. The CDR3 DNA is TGCGCCAGCAGCCAAGATCTAGCCTTCTACGAGCAGTACTTC. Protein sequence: CASSQDLAFYEQYF.

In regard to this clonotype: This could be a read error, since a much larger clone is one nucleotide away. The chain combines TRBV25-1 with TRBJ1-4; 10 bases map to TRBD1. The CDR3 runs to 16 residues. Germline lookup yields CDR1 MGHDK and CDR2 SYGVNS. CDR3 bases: TGTGCCAGCAGTGAATACTCGGGACAGGGGAGGGAAAAACTGTATTTT. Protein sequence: CASSEYSGQGREKLYF.

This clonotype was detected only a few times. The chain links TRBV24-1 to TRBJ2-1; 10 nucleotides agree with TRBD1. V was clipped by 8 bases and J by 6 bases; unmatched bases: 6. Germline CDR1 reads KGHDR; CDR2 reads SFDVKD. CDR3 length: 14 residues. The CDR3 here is CATTTGTGVNEQFF. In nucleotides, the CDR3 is TGTGCCACCACCACCGGGACAGGGGTCAATGAGCAGTTCTTC.

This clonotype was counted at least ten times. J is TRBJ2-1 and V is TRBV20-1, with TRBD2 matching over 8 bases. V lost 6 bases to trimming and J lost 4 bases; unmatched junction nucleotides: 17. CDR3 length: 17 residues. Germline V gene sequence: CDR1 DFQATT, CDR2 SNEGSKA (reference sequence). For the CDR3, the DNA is TGCAGTGCCGGGGCGGTTAAGCGGGGGCAGATATACAATGAGCAGTTCTTC. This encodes CSAGAVKRGQIYNEQFF.

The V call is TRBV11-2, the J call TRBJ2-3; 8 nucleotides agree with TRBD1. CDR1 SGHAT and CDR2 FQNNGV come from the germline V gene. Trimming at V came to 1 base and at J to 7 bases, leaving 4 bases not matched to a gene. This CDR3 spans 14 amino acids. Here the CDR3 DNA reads TGTGCCAGCAGCTTAGGGACAGGGCTGAATACGCAGTATTTT. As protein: CASSLGTGLNTQYF.

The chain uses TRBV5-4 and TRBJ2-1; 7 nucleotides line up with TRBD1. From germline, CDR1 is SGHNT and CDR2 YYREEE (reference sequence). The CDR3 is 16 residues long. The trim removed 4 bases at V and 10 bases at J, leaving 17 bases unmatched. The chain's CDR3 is CASSPTGQLRFREQFF. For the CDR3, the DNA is TGTGCCAGCAGCCCGACGGGACAGTTACGTTTCCGGGAGCAGTTCTTC.

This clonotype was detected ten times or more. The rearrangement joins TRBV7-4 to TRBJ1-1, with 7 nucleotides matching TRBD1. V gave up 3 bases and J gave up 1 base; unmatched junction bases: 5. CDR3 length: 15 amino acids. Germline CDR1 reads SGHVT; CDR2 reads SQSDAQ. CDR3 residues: CASSFAGTANTEAFF. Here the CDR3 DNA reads TGTGCCAGCAGCTTTGCCGGGACAGCGAACACTGAAGCTTTCTTT. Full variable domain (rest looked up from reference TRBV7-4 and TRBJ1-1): GAGVSQSPRYKVAKRGRDVALRCDSISGHVTLYWYRQTLGQGSEVLTYSQSDAQRDKSGRPSGRFSAERPERSVSTLKIQRTEQGDSAVYLCASSFAGTANTEAFFGQGTRLTVV.

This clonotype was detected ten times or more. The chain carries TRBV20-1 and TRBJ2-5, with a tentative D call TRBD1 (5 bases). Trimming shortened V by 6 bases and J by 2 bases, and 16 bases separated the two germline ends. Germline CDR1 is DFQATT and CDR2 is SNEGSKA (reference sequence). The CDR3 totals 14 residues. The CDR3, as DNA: TGCAGTGCACCGACGGCAGGGCGTCAAGAGACCCAGTACTTC. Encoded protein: CSAPTAGRQETQYF.

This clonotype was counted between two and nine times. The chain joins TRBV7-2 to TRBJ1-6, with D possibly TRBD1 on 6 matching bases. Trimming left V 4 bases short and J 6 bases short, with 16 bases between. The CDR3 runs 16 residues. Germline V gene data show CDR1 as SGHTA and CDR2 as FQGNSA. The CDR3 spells CASSSPLGGSNSPLHF. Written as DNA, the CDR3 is TGTGCCAGCAGCTCTCCCTTGGGGGGCAGTAATTCACCCCTCCACTTT. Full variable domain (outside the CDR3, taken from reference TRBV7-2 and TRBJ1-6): GAGVSQSPSNKVTEKGKDVELRCDPISGHTALYWYRQSLGQGLEFLIYFQGNSAPDKSGLPSDRFSAERTGGSVSTLTIQRTQQEDSAVYLCASSSPLGGSNSPLHFGNGTRLTVT.

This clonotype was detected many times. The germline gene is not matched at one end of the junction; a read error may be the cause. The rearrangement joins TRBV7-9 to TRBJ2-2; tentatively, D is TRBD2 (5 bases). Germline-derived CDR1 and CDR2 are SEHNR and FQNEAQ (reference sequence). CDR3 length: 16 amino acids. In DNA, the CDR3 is TGTGGCAGCAGCTTAGGCACTCCCGGGGTGTCCGGGGAGCTGTTTTTT. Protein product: CGSSLGTPGVSGELFF.

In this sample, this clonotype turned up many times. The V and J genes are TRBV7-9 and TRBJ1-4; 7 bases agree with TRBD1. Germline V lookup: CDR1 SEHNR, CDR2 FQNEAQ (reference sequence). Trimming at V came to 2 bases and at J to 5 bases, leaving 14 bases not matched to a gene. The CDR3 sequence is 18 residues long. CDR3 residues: CASSLRPIWTGRNEKLFF. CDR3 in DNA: TGTGCCAGCAGCTTAAGGCCGATTTGGACAGGCCGGAATGAAAAACTGTTTTTT. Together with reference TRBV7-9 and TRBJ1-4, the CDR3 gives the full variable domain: DTGVSQNPRHKITKRGQNVTFRCDPISEHNRLYWYRQTLGQGPEFLTYFQNEAQLEKSRLLSDRFSAERPKGSFSTLEIQRTEQGDSAMYLCASSLRPIWTGRNEKLFFGSGTQLSVL.

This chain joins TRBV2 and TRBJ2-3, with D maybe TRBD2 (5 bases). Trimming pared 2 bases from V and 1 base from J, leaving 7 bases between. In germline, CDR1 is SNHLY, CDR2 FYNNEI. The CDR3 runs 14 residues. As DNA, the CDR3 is TGTGCCAGCAGTGAACGGCGGGGCACAGATACGCAGTATTTT. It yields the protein CASSERRGTDTQYF.

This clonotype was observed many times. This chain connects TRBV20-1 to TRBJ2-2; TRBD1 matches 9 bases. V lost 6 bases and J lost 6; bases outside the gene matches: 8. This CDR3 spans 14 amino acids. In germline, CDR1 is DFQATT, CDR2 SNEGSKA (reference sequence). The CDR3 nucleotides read TGCAGTGCGCAGGGACAGGGAAAAGCCGGGGAGCTGTTTTTT. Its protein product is CSAQGQGKAGELFF.

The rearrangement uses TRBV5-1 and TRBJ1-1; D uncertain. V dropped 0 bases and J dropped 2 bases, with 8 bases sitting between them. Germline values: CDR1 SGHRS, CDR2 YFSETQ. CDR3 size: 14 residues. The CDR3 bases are TGCGCCAGCAGCTTGGAGCCTGATAACACTGAAGCTTTCTTT. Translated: CASSLEPDNTEAFF. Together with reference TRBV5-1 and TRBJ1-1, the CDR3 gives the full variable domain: KAGVTQTPRYLIKTRGQQVTLSCSPISGHRSVSWYQQTPGQGLQFLFEYFSETQRNKGNFPGRFSGRQFSNSRSEMNVSTLELGDSALYLCASSLEPDNTEAFFGQGTRLTVV.

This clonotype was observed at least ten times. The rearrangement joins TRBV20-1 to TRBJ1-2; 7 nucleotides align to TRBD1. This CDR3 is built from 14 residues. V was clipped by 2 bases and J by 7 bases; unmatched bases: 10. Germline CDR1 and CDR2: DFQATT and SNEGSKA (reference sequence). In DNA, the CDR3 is TGCAGTGCTAGACCCGGGACAGCAGGCTCTGGCTACACCTTC. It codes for CSARPGTAGSGYTF.

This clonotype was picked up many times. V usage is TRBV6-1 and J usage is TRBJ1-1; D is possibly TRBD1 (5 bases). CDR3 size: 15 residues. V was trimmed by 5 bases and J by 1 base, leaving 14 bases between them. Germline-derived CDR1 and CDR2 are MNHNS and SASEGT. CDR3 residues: CASSPPTVQNTEAFF. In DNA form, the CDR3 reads TGTGCCAGCAGTCCCCCGACAGTCCAGAACACTGAAGCTTTCTTT.

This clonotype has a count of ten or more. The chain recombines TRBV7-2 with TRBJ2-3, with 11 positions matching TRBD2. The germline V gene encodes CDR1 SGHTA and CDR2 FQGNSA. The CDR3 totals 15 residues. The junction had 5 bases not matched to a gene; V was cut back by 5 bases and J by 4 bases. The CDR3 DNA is TGTGCCAGCAGCACAGGGACTAGCGGCGCAGATACGCAGTATTTT. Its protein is CASSTGTSGADTQYF.

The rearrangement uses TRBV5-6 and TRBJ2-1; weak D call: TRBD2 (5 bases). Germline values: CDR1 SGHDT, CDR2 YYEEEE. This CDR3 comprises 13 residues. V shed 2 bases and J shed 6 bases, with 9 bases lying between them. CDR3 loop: CASSLVLANEQFF. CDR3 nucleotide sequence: TGTGCCAGCAGCTTAGTGCTAGCCAATGAGCAGTTCTTC.

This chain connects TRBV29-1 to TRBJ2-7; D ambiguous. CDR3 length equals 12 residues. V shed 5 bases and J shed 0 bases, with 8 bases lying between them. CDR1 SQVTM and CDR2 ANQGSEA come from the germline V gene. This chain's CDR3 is CSVLKGSYEQYF. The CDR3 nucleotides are TGCAGCGTTCTTAAAGGCTCCTACGAGCAGTACTTC.

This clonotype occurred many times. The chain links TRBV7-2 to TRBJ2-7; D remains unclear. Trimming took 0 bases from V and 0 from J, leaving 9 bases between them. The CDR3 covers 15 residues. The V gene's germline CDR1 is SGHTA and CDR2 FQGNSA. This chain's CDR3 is CASSLAVDSSYEQYF. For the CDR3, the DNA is TGTGCCAGCAGCTTAGCAGTCGATAGCTCCTACGAGCAGTACTTC.

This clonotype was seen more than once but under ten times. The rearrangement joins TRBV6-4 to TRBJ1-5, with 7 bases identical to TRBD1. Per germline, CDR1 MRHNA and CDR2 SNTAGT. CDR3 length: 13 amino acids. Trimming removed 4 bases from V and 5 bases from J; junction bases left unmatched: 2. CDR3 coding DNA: TGTGCCAGCAGTGTCGACAGGGATCAGCCCCAGCATTTT. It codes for CASSVDRDQPQHF.